The source of this TCR beta chain is a study of early T cells in non-severe SARS-CoV-2 infection. Germline CDR1 is LGHDT and CDR2 is YNNKEL (reference sequence). The CDR3 loop spans 15 amino acids. V lost 8 bases and J lost 2; bases outside the gene matches: 3. Molecules of cDNA were individually given unique molecular identifiers that were attached to them. Via MiXCR, TCRdb re-called the 5' RACE reads, giving one row per CDR3 protein. The data show some 36,000 distinct CDR3 sequences, with 6.3% seen just once and 5% to 7% held by the top ten. This TCR derives from an adult who was a healthcare worker with PCR-confirmed SARS-CoV-2 infection or an uninfected control (not recorded which). This sequence joins TRBV3-1 and TRBJ2-1; 13 bases are shared with TRBD2. The source material was whole blood. The CDR3 sequence is CASSGLAGAYNEQFF. Here the CDR3 DNA reads TGTGCCAGCTCAGGACTAGCGGGAGCCTACAATGAGCAGTTCTTC.